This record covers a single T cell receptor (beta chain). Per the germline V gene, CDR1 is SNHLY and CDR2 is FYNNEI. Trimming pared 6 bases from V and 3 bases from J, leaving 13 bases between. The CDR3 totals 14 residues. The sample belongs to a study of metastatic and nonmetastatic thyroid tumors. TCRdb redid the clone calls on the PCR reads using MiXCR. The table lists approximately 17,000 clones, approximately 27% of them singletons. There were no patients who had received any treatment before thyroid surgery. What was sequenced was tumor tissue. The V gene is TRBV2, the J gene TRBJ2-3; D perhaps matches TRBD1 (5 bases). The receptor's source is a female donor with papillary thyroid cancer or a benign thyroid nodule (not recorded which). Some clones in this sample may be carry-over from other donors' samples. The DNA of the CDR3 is TGTGCCAGCAGGGTTGAACAGGCGACAGATACGCAGTATTTT. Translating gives CASRVEQATDTQYF.